This T cell receptor (beta chain) was profiled in a study of siplizumab effects on memory and regulatory T cells. V shed 5 bases, J shed 2 bases, and the junction held 13 bases outside the gene matches. The CDR3 has 18 residues. Looked up from germline, CDR1 is MDHEN and CDR2 is SYDVKM. The table came from immunoSEQ multiplex PCR; TCRdb's copy has only in-frame clones and leaves some out. Of 85,000 to 130,000 clones detected, 75% to 95% appear once; the ten largest clones hold roughly 2.7%. The source material was CD4+ T cells sorted from blood. The source is a human donor in good health. Some clones in this sample may be carry-over from other donors' samples. The chain joins TRBV28 to TRBJ2-5, with TRBD2 matching 11 bases. This chain's CDR3 is CASSDGRRLAGLQETQYF. The CDR3 nucleotides are TGTGCCAGCAGTGACGGCCGTCGACTAGCGGGGTTGCAAGAGACCCAGTACTTC.